This is a list of T cell receptor beta chains from one sample in a study of blood T cell repertoires in COVID-19. Profiling relied on immunoSEQ multiplex PCR, and the TCRdb table lists in-frame clones only, not all of them. In the table there are around 110,000 clones, 84% of which are singletons. Material: peripheral blood. These receptors came from a human donor in a cohort sampled during active COVID-19. Both conserved end residues are part of each CDR3. Fields, in order: CDR3 protein, CDR3 DNA, J gene, clone size, D gene, V gene. D genes are given only for firm matches. The listing skips clone size in some rows; elsewhere it reads once, few, many or a size class.

CDR3aa: CASSQDREDTIYF
CDR3nt: TGTGCCAGCAGCCAAGATCGGGAAGACACCATATATTTT
j_gene: TRBJ1-3
abundance: few
d_gene: .
v_gene: TRBV4-2

CDR3aa: CASSFSQGTAGANVLTF
CDR3nt: TGTGCCAGCAGCTTCTCCCAGGGGACGGCTGGGGCCAACGTCCTGACTTTC
j_gene: TRBJ2-6
abundance: .
d_gene: .
v_gene: TRBV7-8

CDR3aa: CASSLYTGITGELFF
CDR3nt: TGTGCCAGCAGCTTATATACAGGGATCACCGGGGAGCTGTTTTTT
j_gene: TRBJ2-2
abundance: .
d_gene: .
v_gene: TRBV7-6

CDR3aa: CASSVLDRENYGYTF
CDR3nt: TGTGCCAGCAGCGTGCTGGACAGGGAGAACTATGGCTACACCTTC
j_gene: TRBJ1-2
abundance: .
d_gene: .
v_gene: TRBV12-1

CDR3aa: CASSPFSVMNNEKLFF
CDR3nt: TGTGCCAGCTCACCATTCTCGGTAATGAATAATGAAAAACTGTTTTTT
j_gene: TRBJ1-4
abundance: .
d_gene: .
v_gene: TRBV18

CDR3aa: CASSSGLAVLNNEQFF
CDR3nt: TGTGCCAGCAGCTCGGGACTAGCGGTATTAAACAATGAGCAGTTCTTC
j_gene: TRBJ2-1
abundance: .
d_gene: TRBD2
v_gene: TRBV7-9

CDR3aa: CASSQGQGPWETQYF
CDR3nt: TGTGCCAGCAGCCAAGGACAGGGACCGTGGGAGACCCAGTACTTC
j_gene: TRBJ2-5
abundance: .
d_gene: TRBD1
v_gene: TRBV7-3

CDR3aa: CASSDVASAGELFF
CDR3nt: TGTGCCAGCAGTGACGTCGCATCAGCCGGGGAGCTGTTTTTT
j_gene: TRBJ2-2
abundance: .
d_gene: .
v_gene: TRBV6-4

CDR3aa: CASSLVKGAGELFF
CDR3nt: TGTGCCAGCAGCTTAGTTAAGGGGGCCGGGGAGCTGTTTTTT
j_gene: TRBJ2-2
abundance: .
d_gene: .
v_gene: TRBV7-2

CDR3aa: CASSLSFGLAESTDTQYF
CDR3nt: TGTGCCAGCAGTTTATCTTTCGGACTAGCGGAATCCACAGATACGCAGTATTTT
j_gene: TRBJ2-3
abundance: few
d_gene: TRBD2
v_gene: TRBV28

CDR3aa: CASSLGRQVRGETQYF
CDR3nt: TGTGCTAGCAGCTTAGGTCGGCAGGTTAGGGGAGAGACCCAGTACTTC
j_gene: TRBJ2-5
abundance: few
d_gene: .
v_gene: TRBV7-7

CDR3aa: CASSLRTAATNEKLFF
CDR3nt: TGCGCCAGCAGCTTGAGAACAGCCGCAACTAATGAAAAACTGTTTTTT
j_gene: TRBJ1-4
abundance: .
d_gene: .
v_gene: TRBV5-1

CDR3aa: CASSLAHREGYTF
CDR3nt: TGTGCCAGCAGTTTAGCTCACAGGGAAGGCTACACCTTC
j_gene: TRBJ1-2
abundance: .
d_gene: .
v_gene: TRBV12-3/TRBV12-4

CDR3aa: CASSQELAERNQETQYF
CDR3nt: TGTGCCAGCAGCCAAGAACTAGCGGAAAGAAACCAAGAGACCCAGTACTTC
j_gene: TRBJ2-5
abundance: .
d_gene: TRBD2
v_gene: TRBV3-1/TRBV3-2

CDR3aa: CASSFSYRNEKLFF
CDR3nt: TGTGCCAGCAGTTTCTCATACAGAAATGAAAAACTGTTTTTT
j_gene: TRBJ1-4
abundance: .
d_gene: .
v_gene: TRBV27

CDR3aa: CASSDRGGAFF
CDR3nt: TGTGCCAGCAGTGACAGGGGCGGGGCTTTCTTT
j_gene: TRBJ1-1
abundance: .
d_gene: TRBD1
v_gene: TRBV12-3/TRBV12-4

CDR3aa: CASSLDRYEQFF
CDR3nt: TGTGCCAGCAGCTTAGACAGGTATGAGCAGTTCTTC
j_gene: TRBJ2-1
abundance: .
d_gene: .
v_gene: TRBV7-2

CDR3aa: CASSRDRSLSGNTIYF
CDR3nt: TGTGCCAGCAGCCGGGACAGGTCTCTCTCTGGAAACACCATATATTTT
j_gene: TRBJ1-3
abundance: once
d_gene: TRBD1
v_gene: TRBV3-1/TRBV3-2

CDR3aa: CASSPGLAVSSYEQYF
CDR3nt: TGTGCCAGCAGCCCAGGACTAGCGGTTAGCTCCTACGAGCAGTACTTC
j_gene: TRBJ2-7
abundance: .
d_gene: TRBD2
v_gene: TRBV11-1

CDR3aa: CASSIGLAGGELFF
CDR3nt: TGTGCCAGTAGTATAGGTCTAGCGGGAGGGGAGCTGTTTTTT
j_gene: TRBJ2-2
abundance: .
d_gene: TRBD2
v_gene: TRBV19

CDR3aa: CASSRSAGTGLEGLGYTF
CDR3nt: TGTGCCAGCAGCCGTAGCGCCGGGACAGGGCTAGAGGGGCTAGGCTACACCTTC
j_gene: TRBJ1-2
abundance: .
d_gene: TRBD1
v_gene: TRBV7-2

CDR3aa: CASRAPRGRTGELFF
CDR3nt: TGTGCCAGCAGGGCACCCAGGGGGCGGACCGGGGAGCTGTTTTTT
j_gene: TRBJ2-2
abundance: .
d_gene: TRBD1
v_gene: TRBV6-5

CDR3aa: CAWSYSGGNGYTF
CDR3nt: TGTGCCTGGAGTTATTCAGGGGGGAACGGCTACACCTTC
j_gene: TRBJ1-2
abundance: .
d_gene: TRBD1
v_gene: TRBV30

CDR3aa: CASSSIGIFYEQYF
CDR3nt: TGTGCCAGCAGTTCCATCGGGATCTTCTACGAGCAGTACTTC
j_gene: TRBJ2-7
abundance: .
d_gene: .
v_gene: TRBV6-6

CDR3aa: CASSTRGYSYNEQFF
CDR3nt: TGTGCCAGCAGCACCCGGGGTTACTCCTACAATGAGCAGTTCTTC
j_gene: TRBJ2-1
abundance: few
d_gene: .
v_gene: TRBV11-2

CDR3aa: CASSQGVWTRTNEKLFF
CDR3nt: TGTGCCAGCAGCCAAGGAGTATGGACTAGAACTAATGAAAAACTGTTTTTT
j_gene: TRBJ1-4
abundance: .
d_gene: .
v_gene: TRBV3-1/TRBV3-2

CDR3aa: CASTPRGEGTSGSRYEQFF
CDR3nt: TGTGCCAGCACCCCCAGAGGGGAAGGGACTAGCGGGAGTCGGTATGAGCAGTTCTTC
j_gene: TRBJ2-1
abundance: many
d_gene: TRBD2
v_gene: TRBV11-2

CDR3aa: CRPKNDNEQFF
CDR3nt: TGCAGACCTAAGAATGACAATGAGCAGTTCTTC
j_gene: TRBJ2-1
abundance: .
d_gene: .
v_gene: TRBV20-1

CDR3aa: CASSPGQGNEKLFF
CDR3nt: TGTGCCAGCAGTCCGGGACAGGGGAATGAAAAACTGTTTTTT
j_gene: TRBJ1-4
abundance: .
d_gene: TRBD1
v_gene: TRBV7-9

CDR3aa: CASNPGGTYEQYF
CDR3nt: TGTGCCAGCAACCCTGGCGGAACCTACGAGCAGTACTTC
j_gene: TRBJ2-7
abundance: .
d_gene: .
v_gene: TRBV11-2

CDR3aa: CASRFGTGGNYNEQFF
CDR3nt: TGTGCCAGCAGATTTGGGACAGGGGGTAACTACAATGAGCAGTTCTTC
j_gene: TRBJ2-1
abundance: .
d_gene: TRBD1
v_gene: TRBV2

CDR3aa: CASSSGRFTEAFF
CDR3nt: TGTGCCAGCAGTTCCGGTCGGTTTACTGAAGCTTTCTTT
j_gene: TRBJ1-1
abundance: .
d_gene: .
v_gene: TRBV6-6

CDR3aa: CATSESWTGNTGELFF
CDR3nt: TGTGCCACCAGTGAATCTTGGACAGGGAACACCGGGGAGCTGTTTTTT
j_gene: TRBJ2-2
abundance: .
d_gene: TRBD1
v_gene: TRBV24-1

CDR3aa: CASSLGPGLAEIEQYF
CDR3nt: TGTGCTAGCAGCTTAGGGCCGGGACTAGCGGAGATCGAGCAGTACTTC
j_gene: TRBJ2-7
abundance: .
d_gene: TRBD2
v_gene: TRBV7-7

CDR3aa: CASSPGQGVNYGYTF
CDR3nt: TGTGCCAGCAGCCCTGGACAGGGGGTAAACTATGGCTACACCTTC
j_gene: TRBJ1-2
abundance: .
d_gene: TRBD1
v_gene: TRBV3-1/TRBV3-2

CDR3aa: CASSLSSARVEQFF
CDR3nt: TGTGCCAGCAGCTTAAGTTCGGCCAGGGTCGAGCAGTTCTTC
j_gene: TRBJ2-1
abundance: .
d_gene: .
v_gene: TRBV7-9

CDR3aa: CASSQVSSNSPLHF
CDR3nt: TGCGCCAGCAGCCAAGTATCGTCGAATTCACCCCTCCACTTT
j_gene: TRBJ1-6
abundance: .
d_gene: .
v_gene: TRBV4-3

CDR3aa: CASSLPGEAKNIQYF
CDR3nt: TGCGCCAGCAGCTTGCCGGGAGAAGCCAAAAACATTCAGTACTTC
j_gene: TRBJ2-4
abundance: few
d_gene: .
v_gene: TRBV5-1

CDR3aa: CASSLGQGDSGNTIYF
CDR3nt: TGCGCCAGCAGCTTGGGACAGGGTGACTCTGGAAACACCATATATTTT
j_gene: TRBJ1-3
abundance: .
d_gene: TRBD1
v_gene: TRBV5-1

CDR3aa: CASSEPGARNTIYF
CDR3nt: TGTGCCAGCAGTGAACCAGGGGCACGAAACACCATATATTTT
j_gene: TRBJ1-3
abundance: .
d_gene: .
v_gene: TRBV2

CDR3aa: CASSYELAGPAAEQYF
CDR3nt: TGTGCCAGCAGTTACGAACTAGCGGGACCCGCCGCCGAGCAGTACTTC
j_gene: TRBJ2-7
abundance: .
d_gene: TRBD2
v_gene: TRBV6-5

CDR3aa: CASSGTSGTNTGELFF
CDR3nt: TGCGCCAGCAGCGGAACTAGCGGGACCAACACCGGGGAGCTGTTTTTT
j_gene: TRBJ2-2
abundance: .
d_gene: TRBD2
v_gene: TRBV5-1

CDR3aa: CASSQGQLNIQYF
CDR3nt: TGTGCCAGTAGTCAGGGACAGCTTAACATTCAGTACTTC
j_gene: TRBJ2-4
abundance: .
d_gene: TRBD1
v_gene: TRBV19

CDR3aa: CASRASGSETQYF
CDR3nt: TGCGCCAGCCGCGCTAGCGGGAGCGAGACCCAGTACTTC
j_gene: TRBJ2-5
abundance: .
d_gene: TRBD2
v_gene: TRBV4-1

CDR3aa: CASACSQETQYF
CDR3nt: TGTGCCAGTGCGTGTTCCCAAGAGACCCAGTACTTC
j_gene: TRBJ2-5
abundance: .
d_gene: .
v_gene: TRBV3-1/TRBV3-2

CDR3aa: CASSLKVGAGGVDEQFF
CDR3nt: TGTGCCAGCAGCTTGAAGGTTGGAGCGGGAGGCGTGGATGAGCAGTTCTTC
j_gene: TRBJ2-1
abundance: .
d_gene: TRBD2
v_gene: TRBV5-4

CDR3aa: CASRSSSSGSETQYF
CDR3nt: TGTGCCAGTAGGTCTAGCTCCTCGGGGTCAGAGACCCAGTACTTC
j_gene: TRBJ2-5
abundance: .
d_gene: .
v_gene: TRBV19

CDR3aa: CASSPIEDTQYF
CDR3nt: TGTGCCAGCTCACCAATAGAGGATACGCAGTATTTT
j_gene: TRBJ2-3
abundance: .
d_gene: .
v_gene: TRBV18

CDR3aa: CASSLGLAGLSTDTQYF
CDR3nt: TGCGCCAGCAGCTTGGGTCTAGCGGGACTAAGCACAGATACGCAGTATTTT
j_gene: TRBJ2-3
abundance: .
d_gene: TRBD2
v_gene: TRBV5-1

CDR3aa: CASSGSGQGLFDGYTF
CDR3nt: TGTGCCAGCAGTGGATCGGGACAGGGTCTCTTCGATGGCTACACCTTC
j_gene: TRBJ1-2
abundance: .
d_gene: TRBD1
v_gene: TRBV6-2/TRBV6-3

CDR3aa: CASSPKGTGEAFF
CDR3nt: TGTGCCAGCTCACCAAAGGGTACAGGGGAAGCTTTCTTT
j_gene: TRBJ1-1
abundance: .
d_gene: .
v_gene: TRBV18

CDR3aa: CASSFGTSGTQETQYF
CDR3nt: TGTGCCAGCAGCTTCGGGACTAGCGGGACCCAAGAGACCCAGTACTTC
j_gene: TRBJ2-5
abundance: .
d_gene: TRBD2
v_gene: TRBV7-9

CDR3aa: CASSPGGSPYGYTF
CDR3nt: TGTGCCAGTAGTCCAGGAGGCAGCCCCTATGGCTACACCTTC
j_gene: TRBJ1-2
abundance: .
d_gene: .
v_gene: TRBV19

CDR3aa: CASSLARQTETQYF
CDR3nt: TGTGCCAGCAGCTTAGCGCGGCAGACGGAGACCCAGTACTTC
j_gene: TRBJ2-5
abundance: .
d_gene: .
v_gene: TRBV7-9

CDR3aa: CSVRLAAFSYNEQFF
CDR3nt: TGCAGCGTTAGACTAGCGGCCTTCTCCTACAATGAGCAGTTCTTC
j_gene: TRBJ2-1
abundance: .
d_gene: TRBD2
v_gene: TRBV29-1